These 13 T cell receptor beta chains share one sample of origin, sequenced in a study of identical twins. TCRdb recomputed calls from the 5' RACE reads with MiXCR, one row per CDR3 protein. In the table there are roughly 350,000 distinct CDR3 sequences, around an eighth of which are singletons. These data were also reused for a study on yellow fever vaccine responses in identical twins.

Sequenced sample: CD8+ T cells sorted from blood. These receptors were collected from a woman under 30 in good health.

The chain recombines TRBV12-3 or TRBV12-4 with TRBJ1-6, with D tentatively TRBD1 (5 bases). The CDR3 loop spans 14 amino acids. V dropped 6 bases and J dropped 10 bases, with 16 bases sitting between them. CDR3 sequence reads: CASRPGPAPSPLHF. For the CDR3, the DNA is TGTGCCAGCAGACCGGGACCGGCCCCGTCACCCCTCCACTTT.

The chain has TRBV9 and TRBJ2-1; 8 bases are a match to TRBD2. The CDR3 sequence is 16 residues long. The trim removed 6 bases at V and 6 bases at J, leaving 14 bases unmatched. The germline V gene has CDR1 SGDLS and CDR2 YYNGEE. DNA for the CDR3: TGTGCCAGCACCGGGGGTTTACTAGCGGAGATCAATGAGCAGTTCTTC. It codes for CASTGGLLAEINEQFF.

The gene calls are TRBV23-1 and TRBJ2-1, with 8 bases that match TRBD2. TRBV23-1 is treated as an ORF (open reading frame) with a function not yet certain. V lost 6 bases to trimming and J lost 3 bases; unmatched junction nucleotides: 10. This CDR3 is built from 16 residues. The CDR3 spells CASSPLNGRDYNEQFF. CDR3 in DNA: TGCGCCAGCAGCCCTCTCAACGGGAGGGACTACAATGAGCAGTTCTTC.

This chain links TRBV5-5 with TRBJ1-1; 9 nucleotides align to TRBD1. The CDR3 totals 16 residues. Losses at the gene ends were 1 base for V and 4 bases for J; bases not matched to a gene: 8. CDR1 and CDR2 (germline): SGHKS, YYEKEE (reference sequence). The CDR3 coding sequence is TGTGCCAGCAGCTTGTATGGGTCGACAGGGGGCACTGAAGCTTTCTTT. This translates into CASSLYGSTGGTEAFF.

This clonotype was detected ten times or more. This chain connects TRBV4-1 to TRBJ2-7, with 12 positions matching TRBD1. This CDR3 region has 15 residues. Germline CDR1 is MGHRA and CDR2 is YSYEKL. J was trimmed by 7 bases and V by 0 bases; bases with no gene match: 4. The CDR3 DNA follows: TGCGCCAGCAGCCAAGAGGGACAGGGGGCGAGGGAGCAGTACTTC. Protein: CASSQEGQGAREQYF.

The genes are TRBV29-1 and TRBJ1-1; TRBD1 agrees at 8 bases. V shed 6 bases and J 9 bases; nucleotides not matched to a gene: 6. This CDR3 is built from 11 residues. Germline CDR1 is SQVTM and CDR2 is ANQGSEA. The CDR3 nucleotides read TGCAGCGTGCTGACAGGGGTGAAAGCTTTCTTT. Protein product: CSVLTGVKAFF.

A few counts support this clonotype. The J gene is TRBJ2-2, the V gene TRBV10-2, with 8 bases aligning to TRBD1. The V and J ends lost 7 bases and 4 bases, in that order; junction bases with no gene match: 17. The length of the CDR3 is 18 residues. CDR1 WSHSY and CDR2 SAAADI come from the germline V gene. As DNA, the CDR3 is TGCGCCAGCAACCCGGACAGGGAAAAGGGGACATCCACCGGGGAGCTGTTTTTT. Protein: CASNPDREKGTSTGELFF.

This sequence joins TRBV29-1 and TRBJ1-1; TRBD1 matches 12 bases. The trim removed 3 bases at V and 0 bases at J, leaving 8 bases unmatched. CDR1 is SQVTM, CDR2 ANQGSEA, per germline. The CDR3 contains 17 residues. The CDR3 bases are TGCAGCGTTGAGGGGGGGACAGGGGGCCTCTTGAACACTGAAGCTTTCTTT. This gives the protein CSVEGGTGGLLNTEAFF.

The V and J genes are TRBV18 and TRBJ1-2; no clear D. This CDR3 spans 14 amino acids. V lost 1 base, J lost 0 bases, and 6 bases lay in between. CDR1 is KGHSH and CDR2 is LQKENI in the germline V gene. CDR3 in amino acids: CASSPQRTNYGYTF. Here the CDR3 DNA reads TGTGCCAGCTCACCACAGAGAACTAACTATGGCTACACCTTC. Drawing the rest from reference TRBV18 and TRBJ1-2, the complete variable domain is NAGVMQNPRHLVRRRGQEARLRCSPMKGHSHVYWYRQLPEEGLKFMVYLQKENIIDESGMPKERFSAEFPKEGPSILRIQQVVRGDSAAYFCASSPQRTNYGYTFGSGTRLTVV.

This clonotype was counted ten times or more. This sequence joins TRBV12-3 or TRBV12-4 and TRBJ2-1, with TRBD1 identical over 11 bases. J gave up 7 bases and V 7 bases, and 6 bases lay outside the gene matches. CDR3 size: 14 residues. The CDR3 DNA reads TGTGCCAGCACCTCGGGGACAGGGGGGAATGAGCAGTTCTTC. This codes for CASTSGTGGNEQFF.

This clonotype was picked up many times. The chain links TRBV7-9 to TRBJ2-1, with no clear D. The CDR3 length is 15 residues. Trimming left V 5 bases short and J 5 bases short, with 16 bases between. From germline, CDR1 is SEHNR and CDR2 FQNEAQ (reference sequence). CDR3 DNA sequence: TGTGCCAGCAGCCACTCAGAATCGAGTAACAATGAGCAGTTCTTC. Amino acid sequence: CASSHSESSNNEQFF. Based on the CDR3 plus reference TRBV7-9 and TRBJ2-1, the full variable domain is DTGVSQNPRHKITKRGQNVTFRCDPISEHNRLYWYRQTLGQGPEFLTYFQNEAQLEKSRLLSDRFSAERPKGSFSTLEIQRTEQGDSAMYLCASSHSESSNNEQFFGPGTRLTVL.

This clonotype was picked up a small number of times. V usage is TRBV5-1 and J usage is TRBJ2-7; 9 bases match TRBD2. Trimming cost V 0 bases and J 0 bases; bases outside gene matches: 10. The CDR3 has 18 amino acids. Germline V gives CDR1 SGHRS, CDR2 YFSETQ. The CDR3 DNA sequence: TGCGCCAGCAGCTTGGCCCCGGGGCTAGCGGGACCCTCCTACGAGCAGTACTTC. This codes for CASSLAPGLAGPSYEQYF.

The J gene is TRBJ2-1, the V gene TRBV4-1, with 9 positions matching TRBD2. The CDR3 is 16 amino acids. Germline V gene lookup returns CDR1 MGHRA and CDR2 YSYEKL. Trimming at V came to 2 bases and at J to 4 bases, leaving 6 bases not matched to a gene. CDR3: CASSQSSSGVYNEQFF. DNA for the CDR3: TGCGCCAGCAGCCAAAGCTCTAGCGGGGTTTACAATGAGCAGTTCTTC.